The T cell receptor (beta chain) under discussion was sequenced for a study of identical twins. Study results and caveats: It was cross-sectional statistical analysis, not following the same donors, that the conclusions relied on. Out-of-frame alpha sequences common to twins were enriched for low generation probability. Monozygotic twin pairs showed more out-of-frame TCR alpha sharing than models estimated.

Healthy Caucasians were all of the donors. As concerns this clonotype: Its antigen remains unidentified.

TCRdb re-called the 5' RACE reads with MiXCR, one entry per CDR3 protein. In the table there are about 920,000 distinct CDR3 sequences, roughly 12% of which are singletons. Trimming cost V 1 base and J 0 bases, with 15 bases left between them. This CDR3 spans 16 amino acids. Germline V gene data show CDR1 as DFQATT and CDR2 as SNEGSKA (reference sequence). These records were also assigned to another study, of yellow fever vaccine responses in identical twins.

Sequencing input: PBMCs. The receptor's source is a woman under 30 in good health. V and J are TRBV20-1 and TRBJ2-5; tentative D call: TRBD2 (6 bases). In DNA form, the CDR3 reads TGCAGTGCTAGAGCCGCCCGGGGGATCAACCAAGAGACCCAGTACTTC. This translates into CSARAARGINQETQYF.